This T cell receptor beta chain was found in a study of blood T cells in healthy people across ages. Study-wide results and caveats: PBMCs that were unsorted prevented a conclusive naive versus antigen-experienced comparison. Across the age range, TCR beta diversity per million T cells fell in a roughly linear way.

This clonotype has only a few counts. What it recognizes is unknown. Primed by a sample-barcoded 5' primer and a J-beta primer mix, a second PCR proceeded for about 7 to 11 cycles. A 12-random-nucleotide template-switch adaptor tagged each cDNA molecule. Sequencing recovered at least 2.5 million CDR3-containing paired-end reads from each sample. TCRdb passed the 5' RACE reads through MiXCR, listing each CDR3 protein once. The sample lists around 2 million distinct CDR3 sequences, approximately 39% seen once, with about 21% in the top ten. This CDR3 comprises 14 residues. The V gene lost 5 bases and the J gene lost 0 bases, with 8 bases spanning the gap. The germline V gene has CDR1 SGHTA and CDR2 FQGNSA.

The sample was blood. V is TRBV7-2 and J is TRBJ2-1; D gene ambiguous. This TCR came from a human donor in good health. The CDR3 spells CASSPDYSYNEQFF. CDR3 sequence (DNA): TGTGCCAGCAGCCCTGATTACTCCTACAATGAGCAGTTCTTC.